A selection of T cell receptor beta chains follows, all from one sample in a study of T-cell memory formation after mild COVID-19. Via MiXCR, TCRdb re-called the 5' RACE reads, giving one row per CDR3 protein. The table records about 290,000 distinct CDR3 sequences, approximately 16% of them present only once. What was sequenced was PBMCs or a T cell subset sorted from them (not recorded which). The receptor source for this set is a man younger than 30 who had mild COVID-19 (a few samples of this study predate the infection). Cell type and time point are not known. Both conserved end residues are part of each CDR3. A D gene is named only where the DNA matches it firmly. Expanded clones are given a class, and other clones once, few, many or no size at all.

D: -; size: -; V: TRBV2; J: TRBJ2-2; DNA: TGTGCCAGCAGTGAACACGGCGCGAACACCGGGGAGCTGTTTTTT; CDR3: CASSEHGANTGELFF
D: -; size: -; V: TRBV7-2; J: TRBJ1-6; DNA: TGTGCCAGCAGCCGCGACGGAAGGAACTCACCCCTCCACTTT; CDR3: CASSRDGRNSPLHF
D: -; size: few; V: TRBV11-2; J: TRBJ2-5; DNA: TGTGCCAGCAGCCCCACACTAGAAGGCGAGACCCAGTACTTC; CDR3: CASSPTLEGETQYF
D: -; size: few; V: TRBV7-2; J: TRBJ2-1; DNA: TGTGCCAGCAGCTTAGCCGGAGCGGGCTCCTACAATGAGCAGTTCTTC; CDR3: CASSLAGAGSYNEQFF
D: -; size: -; V: TRBV18; J: TRBJ1-1; DNA: TGTGCCAGCTCACCCCCACAGGGTTTGACTGAAGCTTTCTTT; CDR3: CASSPPQGLTEAFF
D: -; size: many; V: TRBV20-1; J: TRBJ2-5; DNA: TGCAGTGCGCGACTACTTCTGCCGGAGACCCAGTACTTC; CDR3: CSARLLLPETQYF
D: -; size: many; V: TRBV5-1; J: TRBJ2-3; DNA: TGCGCCAGCAGCTTTCTAGGGACTAGCACAGATACGCAGTATTTT; CDR3: CASSFLGTSTDTQYF
D: TRBD1; size: -; V: TRBV28; J: TRBJ1-1; DNA: TGTGCCAGCAGTTTAGGGGGGACAGCCCCCACTGAAGCTTTCTTT; CDR3: CASSLGGTAPTEAFF
D: -; size: -; V: TRBV18; J: TRBJ2-5; DNA: TGTGCCAGCCTCGAGACAGTTCAAGAGACCCAGTACTTC; CDR3: CASLETVQETQYF
D: TRBD1; size: -; V: TRBV6-2/TRBV6-3; J: TRBJ2-3; DNA: TGTGCCAGCAGTCCCGGGACAGGGGCCGCGGGTACGCAGTATTTT; CDR3: CASSPGTGAAGTQYF
D: -; size: few; V: TRBV7-8; J: TRBJ1-1; DNA: TGTGCCAGCCGACCTTTCCCCCGACACTCGAACACTGAAGCTTTCTTT; CDR3: CASRPFPRHSNTEAFF
D: -; size: many; V: TRBV27; J: TRBJ2-2; DNA: TGTGCCAGCAGTCTCCCTACCGGGGAGCTGTTTTTT; CDR3: CASSLPTGELFF
D: -; size: -; V: TRBV29-1; J: TRBJ2-5; DNA: TGCAGCGTTGTACGGCTAGGGGAGACCCAGTACTTC; CDR3: CSVVRLGETQYF
D: -; size: few; V: TRBV4-3; J: TRBJ2-7; DNA: TGCGCCAGCAGCCTCAATTTGTTTTGGCGTCAGGGGAGCTCCTACGAGCAGTACTTC; CDR3: CASSLNLFWRQGSSYEQYF
D: -; size: -; V: TRBV5-1; J: TRBJ1-4; DNA: TGCGCCAGCAGCTCAAGGGGCGAAAAACTGTTTTTT; CDR3: CASSSRGEKLFF
D: -; size: -; V: TRBV6-5; J: TRBJ1-5; DNA: TGTGCCAGCAGTTACTCGACGGATCAGCCCCAGCATTTT; CDR3: CASSYSTDQPQHF
D: TRBD1; size: few; V: TRBV7-9; J: TRBJ2-3; DNA: TGTGCCAGCAGCTTAGAGGGGGCAAATACGCAGTATTTT; CDR3: CASSLEGANTQYF
D: -; size: -; V: TRBV5-1; J: TRBJ1-2; DNA: TGCGCCAGCAGCCAGGCGGGCCCGGGCGACTATGGCTACACCTTC; CDR3: CASSQAGPGDYGYTF
D: TRBD1; size: -; V: TRBV20-1; J: TRBJ1-2; DNA: TGCAGTGCTAACCGGGACAGGGGAGGTATTGGCTACACCTTC; CDR3: CSANRDRGGIGYTF
D: -; size: -; V: TRBV5-5; J: TRBJ1-6; DNA: TGTGCCAGCAGCTTCCAGGAAACCGAATCACCCCTCCACTTT; CDR3: CASSFQETESPLHF
D: TRBD2; size: few; V: TRBV14; J: TRBJ2-3; DNA: TGTGCCAGCCCGGGGGGGGTCAACACAGATACGCAGTATTTT; CDR3: CASPGGVNTDTQYF
D: -; size: few; V: TRBV20-1; J: TRBJ1-2; DNA: TGCAGTGCTAGAAACTATGGCTACACCTTC; CDR3: CSARNYGYTF
D: -; size: -; V: TRBV7-3; J: TRBJ2-5; DNA: TGTGCCAGCAGCTTAGATAAAGAGACCCAGTACTTC; CDR3: CASSLDKETQYF
D: TRBD1; size: many; V: TRBV5-1; J: TRBJ2-1; DNA: TGCGCCAGCAGCTTCACCGGGACAGAGGTTAATGAGCAGTTCTTC; CDR3: CASSFTGTEVNEQFF
D: TRBD1; size: few; V: TRBV6-6; J: TRBJ1-4; DNA: TGTGCCAGCAGTGAAATTACAGGGGGGGATGAAAAACTGTTTTTT; CDR3: CASSEITGGDEKLFF
D: TRBD2; size: many; V: TRBV4-3; J: TRBJ2-5; DNA: TGCGCCAGCAGCCCACAAGGACTAGCGGGGAATGGGGAGACCCAGTACTTC; CDR3: CASSPQGLAGNGETQYF
D: -; size: -; V: TRBV2; J: TRBJ2-6; DNA: TGTGCCAGCAGTGGGCCCTCTGGGGCCAACGTCCTGACTTTC; CDR3: CASSGPSGANVLTF
D: -; size: few; V: TRBV5-4; J: TRBJ2-1; DNA: TGTGCCAGCAGCTTCCTATCAGGAAACTCCTACAATGAGCAGTTCTTC; CDR3: CASSFLSGNSYNEQFF
D: -; size: -; V: TRBV7-2; J: TRBJ2-3; DNA: TGTGCCAGCAGCTTACGGCCCACAGATACGCAGTATTTT; CDR3: CASSLRPTDTQYF
D: TRBD2; size: few; V: TRBV4-1; J: TRBJ2-7; DNA: TGCGCCAGCAGCCAAGTCCTAGCGGGAGCCTACGAGCAGTACTTC; CDR3: CASSQVLAGAYEQYF
D: TRBD2; size: -; V: TRBV14; J: TRBJ2-5; DNA: TGTGCCAGCAGCCCACTTGGACTAGCAGGACAGACCCAGTACTTC; CDR3: CASSPLGLAGQTQYF
D: TRBD2; size: -; V: TRBV6-2/TRBV6-3; J: TRBJ2-5; DNA: TGTGCCAGCGTAGACACTAGCGGGGCACACGGGACCCAGTACTTC; CDR3: CASVDTSGAHGTQYF
D: -; size: few; V: TRBV4-3; J: TRBJ2-3; DNA: TGCGCCAGCAGCCAAGGCGCTAGCGGCACAGATACGCAGTATTTT; CDR3: CASSQGASGTDTQYF
D: -; size: few; V: TRBV12-3/TRBV12-4; J: TRBJ2-3; DNA: TGTGCCAGCAGTCTGACGGGGAGTAACACAGATACGCAGTATTTT; CDR3: CASSLTGSNTDTQYF
D: -; size: -; V: TRBV29-1; J: TRBJ2-3; DNA: TGCAGCGTTGATGGGGGGATTGCAGATACGCAGTATTTT; CDR3: CSVDGGIADTQYF
D: -; size: few; V: TRBV7-2; J: TRBJ2-5; DNA: TGTGCCAGCAGCTTAGGACTGTTTCAAGAGACCCAGTACTTC; CDR3: CASSLGLFQETQYF
D: -; size: -; V: TRBV5-1; J: TRBJ2-7; DNA: TGCGCCAGCAGCTTGTCCAGGGGATTCGCCTACGAGCAGTACTTC; CDR3: CASSLSRGFAYEQYF
D: -; size: -; V: TRBV7-2; J: TRBJ1-5; DNA: TGTGCCAGCAGCTTAGCGTCGGGGCAGCCCCAGCAATTT; CDR3: CASSLASGQPQQF
D: TRBD1; size: -; V: TRBV6-5; J: TRBJ1-3; DNA: TGTGCCAGCAGTTTCTCCAGGGGGGCTGGAAACACCATATATTTT; CDR3: CASSFSRGAGNTIYF